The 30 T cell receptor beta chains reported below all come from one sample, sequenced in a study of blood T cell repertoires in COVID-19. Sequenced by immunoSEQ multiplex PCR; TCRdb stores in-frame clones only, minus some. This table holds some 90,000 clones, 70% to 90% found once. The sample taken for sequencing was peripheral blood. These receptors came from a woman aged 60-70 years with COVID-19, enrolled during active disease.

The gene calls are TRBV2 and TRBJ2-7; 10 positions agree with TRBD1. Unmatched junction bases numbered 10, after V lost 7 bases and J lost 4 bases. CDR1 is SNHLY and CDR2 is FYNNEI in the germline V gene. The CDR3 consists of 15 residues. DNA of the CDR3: TGTGCCAGCAAGGGGTGGGACAGGGGATTATACGAGCAGTACTTC. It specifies CASKGWDRGLYEQYF.

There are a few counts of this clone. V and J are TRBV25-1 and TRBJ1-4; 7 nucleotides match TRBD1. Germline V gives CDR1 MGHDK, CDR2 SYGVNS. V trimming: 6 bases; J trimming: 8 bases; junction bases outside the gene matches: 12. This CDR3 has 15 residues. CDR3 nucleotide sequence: TGTGCCAGCAGCCGCGGGGGGACAGTAGGAGAAAAACTGTTTTTT. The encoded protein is CASSRGGTVGEKLFF.

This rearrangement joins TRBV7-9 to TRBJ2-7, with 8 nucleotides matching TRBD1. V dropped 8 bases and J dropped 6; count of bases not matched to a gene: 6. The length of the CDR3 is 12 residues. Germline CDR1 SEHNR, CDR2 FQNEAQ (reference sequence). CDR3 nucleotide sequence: TGTGCCAGCGGGGGCAGGGGGCCCGAGCAGTACTTC. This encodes CASGGRGPEQYF. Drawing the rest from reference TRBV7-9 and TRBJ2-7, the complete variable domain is DTGVSQNPRHKITKRGQNVTFRCDPISEHNRLYWYRQTLGQGPEFLTYFQNEAQLEKSRLLSDRFSAERPKGSFSTLEIQRTEQGDSAMYLCASGGRGPEQYFGPGTRLTVT.

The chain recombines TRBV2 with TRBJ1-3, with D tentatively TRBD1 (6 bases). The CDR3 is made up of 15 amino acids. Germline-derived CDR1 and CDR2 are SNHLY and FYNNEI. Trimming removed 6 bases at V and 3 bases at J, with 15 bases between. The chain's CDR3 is CASRLQGPDGNTIYF. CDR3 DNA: TGTGCCAGCAGGTTACAGGGCCCTGATGGAAACACCATATATTTT.

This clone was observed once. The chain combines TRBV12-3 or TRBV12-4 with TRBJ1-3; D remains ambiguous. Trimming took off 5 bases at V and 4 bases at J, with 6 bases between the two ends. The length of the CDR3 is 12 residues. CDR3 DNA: TGTGCCAGCAGTCGGGAGGGAAACACCATATATTTT. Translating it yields CASSREGNTIYF.

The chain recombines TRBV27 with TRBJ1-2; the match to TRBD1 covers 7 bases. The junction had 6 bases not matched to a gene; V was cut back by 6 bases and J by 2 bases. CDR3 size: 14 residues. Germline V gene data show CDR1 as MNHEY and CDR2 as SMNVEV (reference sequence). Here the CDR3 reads CASSRDSRNYGYTF. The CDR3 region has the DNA TGTGCCAGCAGCCGGGACAGTCGAAACTATGGCTACACCTTC.

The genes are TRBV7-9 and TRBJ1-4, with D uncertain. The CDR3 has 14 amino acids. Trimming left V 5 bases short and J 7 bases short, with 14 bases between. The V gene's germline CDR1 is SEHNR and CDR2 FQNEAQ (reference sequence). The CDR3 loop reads CASSPPVRSEKLFF. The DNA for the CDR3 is TGTGCCAGCAGCCCTCCTGTGAGGTCTGAAAAACTGTTTTTT.

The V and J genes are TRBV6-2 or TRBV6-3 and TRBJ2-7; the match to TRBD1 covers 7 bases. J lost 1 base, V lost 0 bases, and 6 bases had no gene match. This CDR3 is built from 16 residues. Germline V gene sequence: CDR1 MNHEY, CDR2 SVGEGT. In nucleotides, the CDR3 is TGTGCCAGCAGTTACTCCGGACAGGTGGTTTCCTACGAGCAGTACTTC. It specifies CASSYSGQVVSYEQYF.

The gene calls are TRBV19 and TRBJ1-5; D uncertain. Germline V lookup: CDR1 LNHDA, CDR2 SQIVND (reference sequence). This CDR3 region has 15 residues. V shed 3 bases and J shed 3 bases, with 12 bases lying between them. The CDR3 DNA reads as TGTGCCAGTAGTATCGACGGCGACTACAATCAGCCCCAGCATTTT. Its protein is CASSIDGDYNQPQHF.

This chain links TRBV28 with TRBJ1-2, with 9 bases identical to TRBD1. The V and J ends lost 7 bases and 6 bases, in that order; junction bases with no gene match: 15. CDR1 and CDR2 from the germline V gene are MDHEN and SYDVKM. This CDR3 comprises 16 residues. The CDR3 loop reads CASTHASGTGRNGYTF. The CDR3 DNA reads TGTGCCAGCACCCACGCCTCCGGGACAGGGAGGAATGGCTACACCTTC.

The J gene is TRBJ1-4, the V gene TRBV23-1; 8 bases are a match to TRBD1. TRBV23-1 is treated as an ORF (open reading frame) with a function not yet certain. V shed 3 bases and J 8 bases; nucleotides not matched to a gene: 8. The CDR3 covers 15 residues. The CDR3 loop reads CASSHRGLGKEKLFF. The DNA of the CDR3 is TGCGCCAGCAGTCACAGGGGGCTCGGTAAGGAAAAACTGTTTTTT.

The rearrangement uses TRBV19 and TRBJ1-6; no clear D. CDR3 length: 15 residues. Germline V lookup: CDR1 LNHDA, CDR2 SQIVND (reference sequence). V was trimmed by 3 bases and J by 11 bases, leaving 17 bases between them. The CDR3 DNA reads TGTGCCAGTAGTATGTTCGGTTCTGAAGGAGCACCCCTCCACTTT. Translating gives CASSMFGSEGAPLHF.

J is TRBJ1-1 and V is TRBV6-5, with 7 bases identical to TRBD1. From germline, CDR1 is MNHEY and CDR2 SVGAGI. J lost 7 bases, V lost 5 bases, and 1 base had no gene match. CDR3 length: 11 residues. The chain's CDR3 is CASSRQGEAFF. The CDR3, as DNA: TGTGCCAGCAGTCGACAGGGTGAAGCTTTCTTT.

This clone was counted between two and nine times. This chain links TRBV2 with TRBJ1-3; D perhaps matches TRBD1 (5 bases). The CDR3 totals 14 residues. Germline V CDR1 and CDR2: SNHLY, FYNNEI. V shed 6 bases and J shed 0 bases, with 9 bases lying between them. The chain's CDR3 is CASRQDHSGNTIYF. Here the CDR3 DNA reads TGTGCCAGCAGACAGGACCACTCTGGAAACACCATATATTTT.

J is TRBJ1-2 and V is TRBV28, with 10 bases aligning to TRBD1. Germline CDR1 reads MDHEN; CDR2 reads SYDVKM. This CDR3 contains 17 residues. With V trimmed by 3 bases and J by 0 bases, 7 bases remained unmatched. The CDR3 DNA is TGTGCCAGCAGTTTCCCGGGACAGGGGCGCTCTAACTATGGCTACACCTTC. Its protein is CASSFPGQGRSNYGYTF.

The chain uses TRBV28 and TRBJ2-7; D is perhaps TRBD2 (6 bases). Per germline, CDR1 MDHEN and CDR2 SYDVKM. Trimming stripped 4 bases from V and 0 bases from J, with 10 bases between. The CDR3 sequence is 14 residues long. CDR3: CASSWGVSSYEQYF. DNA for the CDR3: TGTGCCAGCAGTTGGGGGGTTAGCTCCTACGAGCAGTACTTC.

CDR3 coding DNA: TGTGCCAGCAGCCTAGGGACAGGGGGCTTCTTTTGGGAAAAACTGTTTTTT. Its protein product is CASSLGTGGFFWEKLFF. V usage is TRBV7-8 and J usage is TRBJ1-4, with 12 bases that match TRBD1. V shed 5 bases and J 8 bases; nucleotides not matched to a gene: 12. The CDR3 loop spans 17 amino acids. Germline V gives CDR1 SGHVS, CDR2 FQNEAQ.

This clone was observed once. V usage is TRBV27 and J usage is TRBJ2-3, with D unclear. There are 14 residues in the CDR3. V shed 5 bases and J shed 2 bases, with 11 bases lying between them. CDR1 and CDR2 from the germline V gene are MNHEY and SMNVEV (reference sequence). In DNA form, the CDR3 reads TGTGCCAGCAGTCCTAGGAGCATCACAGATACGCAGTATTTT. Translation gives CASSPRSITDTQYF.

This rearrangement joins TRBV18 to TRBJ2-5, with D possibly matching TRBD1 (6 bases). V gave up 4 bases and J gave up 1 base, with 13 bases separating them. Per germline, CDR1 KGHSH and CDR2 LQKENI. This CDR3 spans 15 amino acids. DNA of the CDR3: TGTGCCAGCTCACGACAGGATCCAGCCCAAGAGACCCAGTACTTC. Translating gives CASSRQDPAQETQYF.

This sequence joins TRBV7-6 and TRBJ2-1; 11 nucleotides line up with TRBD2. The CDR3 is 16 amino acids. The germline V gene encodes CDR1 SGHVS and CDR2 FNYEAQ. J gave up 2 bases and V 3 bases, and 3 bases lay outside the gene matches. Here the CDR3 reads CASSFQLAGAYNEQFF. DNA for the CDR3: TGTGCCAGCAGCTTTCAACTAGCGGGGGCCTACAATGAGCAGTTCTTC.

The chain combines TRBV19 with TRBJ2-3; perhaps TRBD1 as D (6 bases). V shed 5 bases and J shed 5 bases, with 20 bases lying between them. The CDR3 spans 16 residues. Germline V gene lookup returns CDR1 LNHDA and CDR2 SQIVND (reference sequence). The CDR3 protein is CASSETGAGTGDTQYF. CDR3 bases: TGTGCCAGTAGTGAGACAGGCGCCGGAACGGGAGATACGCAGTATTTT.

The CDR3 nucleotides read TGTGCCAGTAGTATGGGACTGATCACTGAAGCTTTCTTT. It specifies CASSMGLITEAFF. This sequence joins TRBV19 and TRBJ1-1, with a possible D match to TRBD1 (5 bases). The CDR3 totals 13 residues. Germline V lookup: CDR1 LNHDA, CDR2 SQIVND (reference sequence). Trimming stripped 3 bases from V and 4 bases from J, with 9 bases between.

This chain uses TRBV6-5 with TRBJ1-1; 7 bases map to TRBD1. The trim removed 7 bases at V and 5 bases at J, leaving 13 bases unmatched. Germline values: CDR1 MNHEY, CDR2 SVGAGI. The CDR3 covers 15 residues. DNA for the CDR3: TGTGCCAGCACTCAAAGGGGACAGAGAAGAACTGAAGCTTTCTTT. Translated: CASTQRGQRRTEAFF.

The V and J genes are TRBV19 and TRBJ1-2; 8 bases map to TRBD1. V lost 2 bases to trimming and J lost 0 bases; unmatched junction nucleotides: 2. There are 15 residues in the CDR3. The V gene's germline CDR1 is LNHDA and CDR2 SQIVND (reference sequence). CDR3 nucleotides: TGTGCCAGTAGTATACAGGGGGCAGCTAACTATGGCTACACCTTC. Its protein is CASSIQGAANYGYTF.

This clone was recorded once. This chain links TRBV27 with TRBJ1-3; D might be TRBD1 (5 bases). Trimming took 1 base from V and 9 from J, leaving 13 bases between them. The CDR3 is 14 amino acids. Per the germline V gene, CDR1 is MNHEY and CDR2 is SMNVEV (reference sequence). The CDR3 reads CASSLWAGRGTIYF. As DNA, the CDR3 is TGTGCCAGCAGTTTATGGGCGGGACGCGGCACCATATATTTT.

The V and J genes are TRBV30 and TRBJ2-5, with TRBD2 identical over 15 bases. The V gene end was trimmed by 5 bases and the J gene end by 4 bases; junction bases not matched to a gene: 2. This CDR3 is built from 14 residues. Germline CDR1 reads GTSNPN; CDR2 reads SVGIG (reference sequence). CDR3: CAWGLAGGPETQYF. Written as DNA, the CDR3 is TGTGCCTGGGGACTAGCGGGGGGGCCAGAGACCCAGTACTTC.

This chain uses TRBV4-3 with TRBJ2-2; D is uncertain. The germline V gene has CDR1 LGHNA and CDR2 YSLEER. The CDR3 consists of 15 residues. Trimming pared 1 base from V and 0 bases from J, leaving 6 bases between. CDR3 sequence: CASSQGAANTGELFF. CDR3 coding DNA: TGCGCCAGCAGCCAAGGGGCAGCGAACACCGGGGAGCTGTTTTTT.

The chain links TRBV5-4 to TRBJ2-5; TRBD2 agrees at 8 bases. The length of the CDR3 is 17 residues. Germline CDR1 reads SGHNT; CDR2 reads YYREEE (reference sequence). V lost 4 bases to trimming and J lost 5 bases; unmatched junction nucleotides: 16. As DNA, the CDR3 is TGTGCCAGCAGCCGCGGGGGTAGCGGGGCCCCGAGGGAGACCCAGTACTTC. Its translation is CASSRGGSGAPRETQYF.

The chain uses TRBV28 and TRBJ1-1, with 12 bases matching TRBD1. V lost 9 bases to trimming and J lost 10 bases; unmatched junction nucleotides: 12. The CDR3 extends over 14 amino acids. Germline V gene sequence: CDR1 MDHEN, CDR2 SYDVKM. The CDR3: CASTQGGQGATAFF. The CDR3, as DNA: TGTGCCAGTACCCAAGGGGGACAGGGGGCTACAGCTTTCTTT. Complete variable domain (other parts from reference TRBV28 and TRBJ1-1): DVKVTQSSRYLVKRTGEKVFLECVQDMDHENMFWYRQDPGLGLRLIYFSYDVKMKEKGDIPEGYSVSREKKERFSLILESASTNQTSMYLCASTQGGQGATAFFGQGTRLTVV.

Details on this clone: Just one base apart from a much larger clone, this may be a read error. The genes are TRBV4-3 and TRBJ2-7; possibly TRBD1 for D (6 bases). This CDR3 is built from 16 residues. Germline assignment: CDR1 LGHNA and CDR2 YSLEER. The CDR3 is CASSQDSRSGAYEQCF. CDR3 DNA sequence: TGCGCCAGCAGCCAAGATTCTCGGTCAGGGGCCTACGAGCAGTGCTTC.